This T cell receptor (beta chain) was observed in a study of blood T cell repertoires in COVID-19 (dated by TCRdb to 2020 to 2021). Some background on the complete study: Samples covering the acute and convalescent phases of COVID-19 were provided by collaborators in the United States, Italy and Spain. Samples came from the ongoing ImmuneRACE study (first 160 participants) plus 1,254 subjects from 6 global collaborators. Where available, HLA class I and class II types were taken from metadata supplied by the sample provider and were not determined by assay-based typing. The material from the prospective study consisted of cDNA or gDNA derived from T cells, B-cell-depleted T cells, or PBMCs. Subjects who had been exposed to COVID-19, were actively infected with it, or had recovered from it provided the deeply sampled blood TCRbeta repertoires that made up the dataset. A freely available public database, intended as a resource for researchers studying the immune response to SARS-CoV-2, is where the repertoires were released. The sample metadata nearly always contained a de-identified subject ID, COVID-19 status, age in years and sex. The full study reports these points: The amount of clinical and demographic metadata varied by source and participant and was provided uncurated.

From the cysteine through the phenylalanine, the CDR3 covers 15 amino acids. Of the read, only the CDR3 DNA is kept; its 45 bases are in frame from base 1. For CDR1 and CDR2, the germline V gene (reference sequence) lists SGHKS and YYEKEE. The junction shows trimming of 2 bases on V and 5 bases on J, plus 13 bases between the germline ends. Collaborating institutions collected whole blood in K2EDTA tubes following their own protocols. For TCRbeta analysis, collaborator samples were shipped as frozen whole blood, as isolated PBMCs, or as DNA extracted from either sample type. TCRbeta CDR3 regions were amplified from genomic DNA by means of the immunoSEQ Assay, a bias-controlled multiplex PCR. The authors' analysis ran thus. Nucleated cell counts per sample were estimated from amplification of reference gene primers within the assay. To quantify the absolute abundance of each unique TCRbeta CDR3 rearrangement, sequence reads were collapsed and filtered. Productive Simpson clonality was computed per sample as the square root of Simpson's diversity index over productive rearrangements. TCRdb obtained this table from immuneACCESS and retained in-frame rearrangements with V and J assigned. These tables miss some clones; where compared with another copy, unresolved V genes account for less than half of the shortfall, and the remainder is unexplained. V, J and clone size are taken as reported in that table, and D and trimming were inferred from the DNA itself. Recorded for this sample are about 300,000 clones; about 89% of them occurred a single time. Clones ranked in the top ten supply about 4.2% of the sample.

This clone has only one observation. Its cognate antigen has yet to be identified. No base quality values were provided; no much bigger clone lies one nucleotide off. Sequences were obtained from peripheral blood. Rearrangement joined TRBV5-5 to TRBJ1-4, with TRBD1 perhaps the D gene, on 6 matching bases. This clonotype originated in a man aged 40-55 years with acute or convalescent COVID-19. The CDR3 protein is CASSFSGGPNEKLFF. The DNA reads as follows: TGTGCCAGCAGCTTTAGCGGGGGGCCGAATGAAAAACTGTTTTTT.